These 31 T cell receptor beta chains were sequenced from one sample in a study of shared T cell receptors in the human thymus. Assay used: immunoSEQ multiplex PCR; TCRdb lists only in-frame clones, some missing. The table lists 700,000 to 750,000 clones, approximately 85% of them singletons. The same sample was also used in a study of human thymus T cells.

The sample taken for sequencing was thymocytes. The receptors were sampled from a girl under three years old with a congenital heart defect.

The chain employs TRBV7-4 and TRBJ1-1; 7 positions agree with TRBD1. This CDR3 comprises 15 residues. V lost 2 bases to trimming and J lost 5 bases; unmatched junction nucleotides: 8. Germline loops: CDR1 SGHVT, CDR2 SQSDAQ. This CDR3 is CASSLFVTGVTEAFF. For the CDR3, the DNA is TGTGCCAGCAGCTTATTCGTCACAGGGGTGACTGAAGCTTTCTTT.

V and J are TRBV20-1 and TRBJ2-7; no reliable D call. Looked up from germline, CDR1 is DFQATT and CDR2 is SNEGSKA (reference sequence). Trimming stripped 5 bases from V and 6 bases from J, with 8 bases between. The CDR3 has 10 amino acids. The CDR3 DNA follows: TGCAGTGCTGCGAGGTGCGAGCAGTACTTC. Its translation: CSAARCEQYF.

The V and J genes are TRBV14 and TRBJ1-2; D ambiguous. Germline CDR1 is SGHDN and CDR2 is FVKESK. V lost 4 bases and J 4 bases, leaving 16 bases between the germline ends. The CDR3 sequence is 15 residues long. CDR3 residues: CASSRLEGGFYGYTF. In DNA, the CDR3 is TGTGCCAGCAGCCGACTTGAGGGCGGCTTCTATGGCTACACCTTC.

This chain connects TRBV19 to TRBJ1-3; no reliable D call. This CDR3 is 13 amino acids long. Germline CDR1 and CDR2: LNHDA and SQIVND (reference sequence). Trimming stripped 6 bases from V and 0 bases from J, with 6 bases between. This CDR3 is CASSRGSGNTIYF. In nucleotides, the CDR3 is TGTGCCAGTAGCCGGGGCTCTGGAAACACCATATATTTT.

Here the CDR3 DNA reads TGCGCCAGCAGCCGGGGGGAGGCTAACTATGGCTACACCTTC. This gives the protein CASSRGEANYGYTF. V is TRBV4-1 and J is TRBJ1-2, with D possibly being TRBD1 (5 bases). Germline CDR1 and CDR2: MGHRA and YSYEKL. The CDR3 runs to 14 residues. The germline V and J ends were trimmed by 4 bases and 0 bases, with 9 bases remaining between them.

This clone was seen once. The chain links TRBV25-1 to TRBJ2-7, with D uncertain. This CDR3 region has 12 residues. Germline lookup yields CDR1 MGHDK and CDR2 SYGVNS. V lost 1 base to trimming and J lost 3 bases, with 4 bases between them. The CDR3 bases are TGTGCCAGCAGTGAATTCGGCTACGAGCAGTACTTC. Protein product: CASSEFGYEQYF.

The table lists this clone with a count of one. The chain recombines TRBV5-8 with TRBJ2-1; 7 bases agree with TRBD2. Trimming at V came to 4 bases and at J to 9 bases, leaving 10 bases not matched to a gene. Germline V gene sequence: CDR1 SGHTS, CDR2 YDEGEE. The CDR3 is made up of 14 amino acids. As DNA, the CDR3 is TGTGCCAGCAGCCCCCGGACTAGACTAGGTGAGCAGTTCTTC. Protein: CASSPRTRLGEQFF.

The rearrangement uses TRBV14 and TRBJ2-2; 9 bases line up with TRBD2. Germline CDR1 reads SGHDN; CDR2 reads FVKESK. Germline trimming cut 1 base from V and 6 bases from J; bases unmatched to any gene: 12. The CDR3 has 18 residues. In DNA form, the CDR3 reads TGTGCCAGCAGCCAAGCCTCACCTAAGCGGGGGGAGTCCGGGGAGCTGTTTTTT. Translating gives CASSQASPKRGESGELFF.

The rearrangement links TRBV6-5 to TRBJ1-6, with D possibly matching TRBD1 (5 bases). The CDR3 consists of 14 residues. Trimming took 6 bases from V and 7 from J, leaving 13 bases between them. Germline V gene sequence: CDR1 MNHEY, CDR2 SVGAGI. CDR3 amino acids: CASRQDRENSPLHF. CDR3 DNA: TGTGCCAGCAGACAGGACCGAGAAAATTCACCCCTCCACTTT.

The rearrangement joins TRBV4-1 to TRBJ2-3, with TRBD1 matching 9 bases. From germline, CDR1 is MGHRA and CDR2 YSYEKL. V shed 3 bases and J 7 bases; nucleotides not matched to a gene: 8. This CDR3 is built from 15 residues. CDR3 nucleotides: TGCGCCAGCAGCCACCGACAGGGGGAGTTGAATACGCAGTATTTT. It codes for CASSHRQGELNTQYF.

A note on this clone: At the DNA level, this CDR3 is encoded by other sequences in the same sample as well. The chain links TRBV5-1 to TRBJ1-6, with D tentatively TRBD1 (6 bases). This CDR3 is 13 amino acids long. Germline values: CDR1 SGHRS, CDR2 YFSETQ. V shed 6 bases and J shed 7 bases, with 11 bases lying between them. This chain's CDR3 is CASKRQGNSPLHF. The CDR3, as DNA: TGCGCCAGCAAAAGGCAGGGGAATTCACCCCTCCACTTT.

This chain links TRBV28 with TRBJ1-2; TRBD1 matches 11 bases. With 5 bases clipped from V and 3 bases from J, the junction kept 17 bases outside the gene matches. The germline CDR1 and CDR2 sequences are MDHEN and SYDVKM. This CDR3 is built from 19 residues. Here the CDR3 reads CASSAIFRDRGRSDYGYTF. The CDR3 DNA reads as TGTGCCAGCAGTGCTATTTTCCGGGACAGGGGGAGGTCAGACTATGGCTACACCTTC.

CDR3 sequence reads: CASGLKDRTGIFSGANVLTF. The CDR3, as DNA: TGTGCTAGTGGTTTGAAGGACCGGACAGGGATTTTCTCTGGGGCCAACGTCCTGACTTTC. The chain links TRBV12-5 to TRBJ2-6; 8 nucleotides agree with TRBD1. CDR1 and CDR2 from the germline V gene are LGHNT and FRNRAP. J was trimmed by 0 bases and V by 2 bases; bases with no gene match: 12. CDR3 size: 20 residues.

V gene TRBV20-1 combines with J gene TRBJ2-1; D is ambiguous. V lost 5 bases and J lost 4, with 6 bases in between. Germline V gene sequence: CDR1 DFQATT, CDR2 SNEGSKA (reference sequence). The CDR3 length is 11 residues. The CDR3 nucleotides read TGCAGTGCTTCTCAGTACAATGAGCAGTTCTTC. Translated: CSASQYNEQFF.

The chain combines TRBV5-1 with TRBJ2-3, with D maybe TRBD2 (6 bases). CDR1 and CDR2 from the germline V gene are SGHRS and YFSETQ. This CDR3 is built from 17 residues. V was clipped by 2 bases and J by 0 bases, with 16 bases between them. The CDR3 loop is CASSLAPGEVSTDTQYF. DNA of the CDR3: TGCGCCAGCAGCTTAGCCCCCGGGGAGGTTAGCACAGATACGCAGTATTTT.

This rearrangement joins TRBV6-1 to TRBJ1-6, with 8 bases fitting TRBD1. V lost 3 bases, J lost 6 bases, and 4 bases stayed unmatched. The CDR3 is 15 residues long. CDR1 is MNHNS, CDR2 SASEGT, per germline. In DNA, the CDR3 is TGTGCCAGCAGTGACGGAGACAGGGGTAATTCACCCCTCCACTTT. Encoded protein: CASSDGDRGNSPLHF.

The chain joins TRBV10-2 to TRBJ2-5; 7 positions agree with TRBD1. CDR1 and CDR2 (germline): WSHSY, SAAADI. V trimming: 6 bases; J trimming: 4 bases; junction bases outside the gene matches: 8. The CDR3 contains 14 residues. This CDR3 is CASRIQGRPETQYF. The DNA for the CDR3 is TGCGCCAGCAGAATACAGGGGAGACCAGAGACCCAGTACTTC.

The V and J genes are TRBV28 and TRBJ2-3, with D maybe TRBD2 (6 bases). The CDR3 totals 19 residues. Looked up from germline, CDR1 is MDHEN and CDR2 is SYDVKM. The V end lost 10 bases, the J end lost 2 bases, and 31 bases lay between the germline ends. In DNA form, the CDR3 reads TGTGCCACTCACGGACCCCCGGGACGGACTAATATAGTCACAGATACGCAGTATTTT. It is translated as CATHGPPGRTNIVTDTQYF.

For the CDR3, the DNA is TGTGCCAGCAGCTTGGGTCCGGCCTCATCCCTAGGCATTCAGTACTTC. Protein: CASSLGPASSLGIQYF. This chain uses TRBV5-6 with TRBJ2-4; D unclear. This CDR3 spans 16 amino acids. Trimming took 0 bases from V and 9 from J, leaving 19 bases between them. CDR1 and CDR2 from the germline V gene are SGHDT and YYEEEE. Drawing the rest from reference TRBV5-6 and TRBJ2-4, the complete variable domain is DAGVTQSPTHLIKTRGQQVTLRCSPKSGHDTVSWYQQALGQGPQFIFQYYEEEERQRGNFPDRFSGHQFPNYSSELNVNALLLGDSALYLCASSLGPASSLGIQYFGAGTRLSVL.

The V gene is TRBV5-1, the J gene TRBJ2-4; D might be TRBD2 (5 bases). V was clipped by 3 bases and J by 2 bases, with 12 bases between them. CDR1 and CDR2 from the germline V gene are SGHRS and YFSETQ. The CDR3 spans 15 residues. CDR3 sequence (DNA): TGCGCCAGCAGCTCTATGGGAGCTACCAAAAACATTCAGTACTTC. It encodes CASSSMGATKNIQYF. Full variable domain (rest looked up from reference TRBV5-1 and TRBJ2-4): KAGVTQTPRYLIKTRGQQVTLSCSPISGHRSVSWYQQTPGQGLQFLFEYFSETQRNKGNFPGRFSGRQFSNSRSEMNVSTLELGDSALYLCASSSMGATKNIQYFGAGTRLSVL.

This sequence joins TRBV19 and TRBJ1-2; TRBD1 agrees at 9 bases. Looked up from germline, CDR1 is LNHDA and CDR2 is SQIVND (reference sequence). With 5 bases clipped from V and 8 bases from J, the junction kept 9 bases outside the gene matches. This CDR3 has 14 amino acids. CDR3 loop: CASSPRTGVDGYTF. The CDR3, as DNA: TGTGCCAGTAGTCCACGGACAGGGGTCGACGGCTACACCTTC.

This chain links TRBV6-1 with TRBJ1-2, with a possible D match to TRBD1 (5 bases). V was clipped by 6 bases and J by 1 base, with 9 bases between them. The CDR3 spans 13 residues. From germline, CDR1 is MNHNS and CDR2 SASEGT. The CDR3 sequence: CASSQGNNYGYTF. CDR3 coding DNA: TGTGCCAGCAGCCAGGGTAATAACTATGGCTACACCTTC.

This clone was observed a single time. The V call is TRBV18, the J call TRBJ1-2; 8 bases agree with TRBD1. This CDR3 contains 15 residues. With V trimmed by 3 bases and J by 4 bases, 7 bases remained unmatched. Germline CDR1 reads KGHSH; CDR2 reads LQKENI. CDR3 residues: CASSPYQGALYGYTF. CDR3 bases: TGTGCCAGCTCACCGTATCAGGGGGCCCTCTATGGCTACACCTTC.

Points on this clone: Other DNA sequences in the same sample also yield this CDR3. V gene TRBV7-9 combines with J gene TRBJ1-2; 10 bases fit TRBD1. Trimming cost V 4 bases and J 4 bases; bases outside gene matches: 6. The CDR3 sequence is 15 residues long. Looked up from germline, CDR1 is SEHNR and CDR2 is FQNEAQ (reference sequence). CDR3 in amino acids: CASSSDRGLGYGYTF. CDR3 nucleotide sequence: TGTGCCAGCAGCTCTGACAGGGGGCTAGGCTATGGCTACACCTTC.

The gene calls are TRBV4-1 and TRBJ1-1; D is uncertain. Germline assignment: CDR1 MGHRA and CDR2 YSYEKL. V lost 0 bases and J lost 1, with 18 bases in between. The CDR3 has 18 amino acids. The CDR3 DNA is TGCGCCAGCAGCCAAGACACTCGGGGAAAGGTCTCGAACACTGAAGCTTTCTTT. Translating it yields CASSQDTRGKVSNTEAFF.

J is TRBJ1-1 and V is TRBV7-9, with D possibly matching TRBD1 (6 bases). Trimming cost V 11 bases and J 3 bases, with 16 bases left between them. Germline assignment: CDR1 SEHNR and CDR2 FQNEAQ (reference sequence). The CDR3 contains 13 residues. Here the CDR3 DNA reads TGTGCCGAGCGGGGGGCGAACGACACTGAAGCTTTCTTT. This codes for CAERGANDTEAFF.

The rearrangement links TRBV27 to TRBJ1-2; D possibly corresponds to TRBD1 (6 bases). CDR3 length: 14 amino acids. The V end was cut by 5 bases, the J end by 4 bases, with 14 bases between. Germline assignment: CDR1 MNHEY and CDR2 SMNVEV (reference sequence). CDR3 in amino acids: CASSPKTGIYGYTF. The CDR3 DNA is TGTGCCAGCAGTCCGAAAACAGGGATCTATGGCTACACCTTC.

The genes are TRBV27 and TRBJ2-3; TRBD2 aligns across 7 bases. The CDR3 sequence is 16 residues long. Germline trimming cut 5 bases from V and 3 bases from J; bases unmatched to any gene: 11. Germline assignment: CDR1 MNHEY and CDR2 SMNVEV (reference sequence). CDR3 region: CASSLRMASGTDTQYF. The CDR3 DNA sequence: TGTGCCAGCAGTCTAAGGATGGCTAGCGGAACAGATACGCAGTATTTT.

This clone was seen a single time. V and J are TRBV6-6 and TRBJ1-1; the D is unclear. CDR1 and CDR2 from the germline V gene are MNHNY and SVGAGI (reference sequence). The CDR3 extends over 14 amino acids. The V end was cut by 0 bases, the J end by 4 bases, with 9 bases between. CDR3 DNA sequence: TGTGCCAGCAGTTACTCGACACGGTGCACTGAAGCTTTCTTT. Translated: CASSYSTRCTEAFF.

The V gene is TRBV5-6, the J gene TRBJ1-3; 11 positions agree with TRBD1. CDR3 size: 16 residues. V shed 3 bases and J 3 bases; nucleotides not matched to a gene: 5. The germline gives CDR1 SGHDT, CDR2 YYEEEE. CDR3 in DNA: TGTGCCAGCAGCTGGACAGGGGGCAAGGGTGGAAACACCATATATTTT. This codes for CASSWTGGKGGNTIYF.

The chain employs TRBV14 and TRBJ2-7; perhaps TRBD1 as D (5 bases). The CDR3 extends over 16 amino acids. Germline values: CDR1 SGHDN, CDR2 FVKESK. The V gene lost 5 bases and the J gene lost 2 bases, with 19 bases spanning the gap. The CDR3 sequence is CASSYHLTEGAYEQYF. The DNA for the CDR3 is TGTGCCAGCAGCTACCACCTGACAGAAGGAGCCTACGAGCAGTACTTC.